Following are 25 T cell receptor beta chains from one sample sequenced in a study of T cells after yellow fever vaccination. TCRdb itself ran the 5' RACE reads through MiXCR, one entry per CDR3 protein. The sample records 300,000 to 400,000 distinct CDR3 sequences, roughly 8.4% being singletons. The sequencing here drew on PBMCs, taken about 49 days after the first yellow fever vaccination. Source of these receptors: a man aged 18 to 35 who received the YFV17D yellow fever vaccine.

This clonotype showed up just a few times. V and J are TRBV5-1 and TRBJ2-1, with D maybe TRBD2 (5 bases). Per germline, CDR1 SGHRS and CDR2 YFSETQ. The CDR3 spans 11 residues. The V end lost 4 bases, the J end lost 13 bases, and 12 bases lay between the germline ends. CDR3 loop: CASSTRATQFF. The CDR3 nucleotides read TGCGCCAGCAGCACTAGGGCGACCCAGTTCTTC.

The rearrangement joins TRBV18 to TRBJ1-2; a weak D match, TRBD1 (6 bases). This CDR3 region has 13 residues. Trimming removed 6 bases at V and 8 bases at J, with 16 bases between. Germline CDR1 is KGHSH and CDR2 is LQKENI. DNA of the CDR3: TGTGCCAGCTCCTACACGGGGGCGGAAGGCTACACCTTC. Protein sequence: CASSYTGAEGYTF.

The chain carries TRBV7-8 and TRBJ2-5, with D perhaps TRBD2 (5 bases). With 7 bases removed from V and 1 base from J, the gap between germline ends came to 16 bases. Germline CDR1 SGHVS, CDR2 FQNEAQ. CDR3 size: 15 residues. The CDR3 bases are TGTGCCAGCACGGTAGAGCGGCCAACCCAAGAGACCCAGTACTTC. It encodes CASTVERPTQETQYF.

This clonotype was found a few times. The chain is built from TRBV25-1 and TRBJ2-1; TRBD1 or TRBD2 may be the D gene (5 bases each). The CDR3 is made up of 16 amino acids. CDR1 MGHDK and CDR2 SYGVNS come from the germline V gene. Trimming took 6 bases from V and 2 from J, leaving 17 bases between them. CDR3 in amino acids: CASSLFRDGTYNEQFF. The CDR3 DNA is TGTGCCAGCAGCCTTTTCCGGGACGGGACCTACAATGAGCAGTTCTTC.

The chain is built from TRBV11-2 and TRBJ2-5, with 13 bases that match TRBD2. After removal of 4 bases from V and 5 bases from J, the junction contained 7 bases not matched to a gene. This CDR3 has 16 amino acids. CDR1 and CDR2 from the germline V gene are SGHAT and FQNNGV. CDR3 sequence: CASSSVTSGGPETQYF. CDR3 nucleotides: TGTGCCAGCAGCTCCGTGACTAGCGGGGGGCCGGAGACCCAGTACTTC.

The V call is TRBV7-9, the J call TRBJ1-2, with D perhaps TRBD1 (5 bases). The germline CDR1 and CDR2 sequences are SEHNR and FQNEAQ (reference sequence). The CDR3 contains 13 residues. Trimming stripped 6 bases from V and 4 bases from J, with 12 bases between. As DNA, the CDR3 is TGTGCCAGCAGGCAGGGCCTCTCCTATGGCTACACCTTC. Protein sequence: CASRQGLSYGYTF.

This clonotype was recorded a few times. The chain has TRBV28 and TRBJ2-3; TRBD2 is a possible D gene (6 bases). Germline CDR1 MDHEN, CDR2 SYDVKM. There are 16 residues in the CDR3. V lost 5 bases, J lost 1 base, and 16 bases lay in between. The CDR3 coding sequence is TGTGCCAGCAGTCCGGTGCTAGCGTTCGGCACAGATACGCAGTATTTT. This gives the protein CASSPVLAFGTDTQYF.

This clonotype came up many times. The V and J genes are TRBV12-3 or TRBV12-4 and TRBJ2-5, with D maybe TRBD1 (6 bases). The CDR3 is made up of 14 amino acids. V gave up 7 bases and J gave up 4 bases, with 16 bases separating them. The CDR3 region is CASNKLGAGETQYF. In DNA form, the CDR3 reads TGTGCCAGCAATAAGCTGGGGGCGGGAGAGACCCAGTACTTC.

This clonotype was recorded a few times. The chain is built from TRBV11-2 and TRBJ1-2; tentatively, D is TRBD1 (5 bases). This CDR3 has 15 amino acids. Germline values: CDR1 SGHAT, CDR2 FQNNGV. V lost 0 bases, J lost 6 bases, and 14 bases lay in between. This CDR3 reads CASSLEGVDENGYTF. The CDR3 DNA reads TGTGCCAGCAGCTTAGAGGGGGTTGACGAAAATGGCTACACCTTC. Full variable domain (outside the CDR3, taken from reference TRBV11-2 and TRBJ1-2): EAGVAQSPRYKIIEKRQSVAFWCNPISGHATLYWYQQILGQGPKLLIQFQNNGVVDDSQLPKDRFSAERLKGVDSTLKIQPAKLEDSAVYLCASSLEGVDENGYTFGSGTRLTVV.

The chain combines TRBV28 with TRBJ2-7; 7 nucleotides align to TRBD1. The germline gives CDR1 MDHEN, CDR2 SYDVKM. The CDR3 runs 14 residues. With V trimmed by 6 bases and J by 1 base, 6 bases remained unmatched. The CDR3 region has the DNA TGTGCCAGCAGCCGACAGGGAAGGTCCTACGAGCAGTACGTC. Translating gives CASSRQGRSYEQYV.

The genes are TRBV2 and TRBJ2-1; D might be TRBD1 or TRBD2, each matching 7 bases. Trimming took off 7 bases at V and 4 bases at J, with 14 bases between the two ends. The CDR3 has 14 residues. Germline V lookup: CDR1 SNHLY, CDR2 FYNNEI. The DNA for the CDR3 is TGTGCCAGCACGGGGAGGGGGCTATACAATGAGCAGTTCTTC. It is translated as CASTGRGLYNEQFF.

This clonotype was counted only a few times. V and J are TRBV12-3 or TRBV12-4 and TRBJ1-2; no clear D gene. V lost 1 base and J 8 bases, leaving 14 bases between the germline ends. The CDR3 has 14 residues. The CDR3 region has the DNA TGTGCCAGCAGTTTAGAAGGGATCATCGGGGGCTACACCTTC. This sequence encodes CASSLEGIIGGYTF.

The chain links TRBV5-5 to TRBJ1-5, with D possibly TRBD1 on 6 matching bases. Germline V gives CDR1 SGHKS, CDR2 YYEKEE (reference sequence). This CDR3 region has 14 residues. Trimming shortened V by 4 bases and J by 4 bases, and 12 bases separated the two germline ends. The CDR3: CASSGGQINQPQHF. As DNA, the CDR3 is TGTGCCAGCAGCGGCGGACAGATAAATCAGCCCCAGCATTTT.

V is TRBV5-1 and J is TRBJ2-3; 7 bases match TRBD1. Germline-derived CDR1 and CDR2 are SGHRS and YFSETQ. This CDR3 comprises 15 residues. V gave up 4 bases and J gave up 2 bases; unmatched junction bases: 7. The CDR3 reads CASSPTTGITDTQYF. The CDR3 nucleotides are TGCGCCAGCAGCCCTACGACAGGGATCACAGATACGCAGTATTTT.

This clonotype was seen ten or more times. The chain couples TRBV10-3 to TRBJ2-1; 9 nucleotides agree with TRBD2. The CDR3 totals 15 residues. V lost 2 bases and J lost 6; bases outside the gene matches: 5. CDR1 and CDR2 from the germline V gene are ENHRY and SYGVKD. The CDR3 loop is CAISEQAGGSNEQFF. The CDR3 region has the DNA TGTGCCATCAGTGAGCAAGCGGGGGGCAGCAATGAGCAGTTCTTC.

The chain joins TRBV12-3 or TRBV12-4 to TRBJ1-4; TRBD1 matches at 7 bases. Losses at the gene ends were 6 bases for V and 3 bases for J; bases not matched to a gene: 7. CDR3 size: 15 residues. CDR3 bases: TGTGCCAGCAGAGGGCCCGGGACAGCTAATGAAAAACTGTTTTTT. Translation: CASRGPGTANEKLFF.

This clonotype was observed a handful of times. The J gene is TRBJ2-1, the V gene TRBV14, with a tentative D call TRBD2 (5 bases). The ends were cut back, 3 bases at V and 4 bases at J, with 10 bases in the middle. CDR1 and CDR2 from the germline V gene are SGHDN and FVKESK. CDR3 length: 14 amino acids. DNA for the CDR3: TGTGCCAGCAGCCAGTGGGGAGCGTACAATGAGCAGTTCTTC. Protein product: CASSQWGAYNEQFF.

The genes are TRBV10-3 and TRBJ2-7, with D possibly being TRBD1 (6 bases). Germline CDR1 and CDR2: ENHRY and SYGVKD. This CDR3 is built from 12 residues. V lost 9 bases and J 1 base, leaving 10 bases between the germline ends. CDR3 coding DNA: TGTGCCATAGGACAGAGTTCCTACGAGCAGTACGTC. Encoded protein: CAIGQSSYEQYV.

This clonotype was observed a few times. The chain joins TRBV5-4 to TRBJ2-3; TRBD1 might be the D (6 bases). The CDR3 totals 15 residues. Germline V gene lookup returns CDR1 SGHNT and CDR2 YYREEE (reference sequence). V lost 4 bases, J lost 1 base, and 13 bases lay in between. CDR3 amino acids: CASSRNRDRTDTQYF. The CDR3 nucleotides are TGTGCCAGCAGCCGAAACAGGGATCGCACAGATACGCAGTATTTT. Looking up the rest from reference TRBV5-4 and TRBJ2-3 gives the full variable domain: ETGVTQSPTHLIKTRGQQVTLRCSSQSGHNTVSWYQQALGQGPQFIFQYYREEENGRGNFPPRFSGLQFPNYSSELNVNALELDDSALYLCASSRNRDRTDTQYFGPGTRLTVL.

This clonotype was seen a handful of times. The genes are TRBV20-1 and TRBJ1-6; 9 bases align to TRBD1. The germline CDR1 and CDR2 sequences are DFQATT and SNEGSKA (reference sequence). V gave up 0 bases and J gave up 16 bases; unmatched junction bases: 4. The CDR3 runs 12 residues. CDR3 nucleotide sequence: TGCAGTGCTAGAGACCGGGACAGGGCTCTCCACTTT. This sequence encodes CSARDRDRALHF.

The V call is TRBV4-1, the J call TRBJ2-3, with D unclear. The germline CDR1 and CDR2 sequences are MGHRA and YSYEKL. The CDR3 totals 17 residues. V was trimmed by 0 bases and J by 0 bases, leaving 13 bases between them. The CDR3, as DNA: TGCGCCAGCAGCCAAGAGGGGATACGACTTAGCACAGATACGCAGTATTTT. Translation: CASSQEGIRLSTDTQYF.

V is TRBV21-1 and J is TRBJ2-2; TRBD2, as called in the table, went unchecked against the DNA. TRBV21-1 is designated a pseudogene. The CDR3 covers 18 residues. CDR3 coding DNA: TGTGCCAGCAGCAAATTTCCCGGGACCAGCTTAGTTTCCGGGGAGCTGTTTTTT. Its translation: CASSKFPGTSLVSGELFF.

This clonotype was seen repeatedly, ten times or more. The CDR3 DNA reads TGTGCCAGCGCTTGGGCTAGCGGGGGGGTCACAGATACGCAGTATTTT. Residues: CASAWASGGVTDTQYF. J is TRBJ2-3 and V is TRBV7-6, with TRBD2 identical over 12 bases. This CDR3 spans 16 amino acids. With V trimmed by 8 bases and J by 2 bases, 8 bases remained unmatched. Per germline, CDR1 SGHVS and CDR2 FNYEAQ.

This clonotype was seen more than once but under ten times. This sequence joins TRBV4-3 and TRBJ1-3, with D possibly TRBD1 on 5 matching bases. The CDR3 totals 16 residues. The germline V and J ends were trimmed by 3 bases and 5 bases, with 17 bases remaining between them. Looked up from germline, CDR1 is LGHNA and CDR2 is YSLEER. CDR3 sequence: CASSQETGGSRNTIYF. As DNA, the CDR3 is TGCGCCAGCAGCCAGGAAACCGGGGGGAGCAGAAACACCATATATTTT.

The chain employs TRBV27 and TRBJ2-1, with D possibly being TRBD2 (6 bases). This CDR3 is 17 amino acids long. Trimming removed 5 bases from V and 1 base from J, with 18 bases in between. Looked up from germline, CDR1 is MNHEY and CDR2 is SMNVEV (reference sequence). The DNA of the CDR3 is TGTGCCAGCAGTCACCTAGGGACTTCGACTTCCTACAATGAGCAGTTCTTC. Translated: CASSHLGTSTSYNEQFF.